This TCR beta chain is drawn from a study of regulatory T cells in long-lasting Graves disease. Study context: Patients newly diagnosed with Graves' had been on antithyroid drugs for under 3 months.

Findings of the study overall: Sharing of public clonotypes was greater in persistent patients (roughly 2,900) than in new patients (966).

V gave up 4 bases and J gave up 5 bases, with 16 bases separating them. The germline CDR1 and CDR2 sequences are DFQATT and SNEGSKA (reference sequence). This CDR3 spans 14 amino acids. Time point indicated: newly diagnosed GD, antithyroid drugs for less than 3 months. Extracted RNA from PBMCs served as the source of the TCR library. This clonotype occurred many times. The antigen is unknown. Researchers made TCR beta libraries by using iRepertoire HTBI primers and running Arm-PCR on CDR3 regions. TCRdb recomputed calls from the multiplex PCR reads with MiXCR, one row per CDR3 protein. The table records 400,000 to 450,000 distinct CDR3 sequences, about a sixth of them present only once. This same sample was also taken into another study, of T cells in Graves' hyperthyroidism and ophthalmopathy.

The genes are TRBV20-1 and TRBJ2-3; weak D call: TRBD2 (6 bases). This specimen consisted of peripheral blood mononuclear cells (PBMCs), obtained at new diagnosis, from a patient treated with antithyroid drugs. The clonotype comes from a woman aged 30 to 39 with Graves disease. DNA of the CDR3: TGCAGTGCTACGAGTGATCGGGAGAGAGATACGCAGTATTTT. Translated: CSATSDRERDTQYF.